These T cell receptor beta chains were read from a single sample in a study of blood T cell repertoires in COVID-19. Assay used: immunoSEQ multiplex PCR; TCRdb lists only in-frame clones, some missing. The data show 400,000 or so clones, 75% to 90% seen once. Sequenced input: peripheral blood. The source is a woman aged 40 to 50 with COVID-19, enrolled during active disease. Each CDR3 is given with its conserved first and last residue. The D gene is left open where the match is weak. Not all rows give a size; the values are once, few, many and, for expanded clones, a class.

. TRBJ1-2 17 TRBV28 . TGTGCCAGCAGTTCCCTTCCACCGGACAACGAGTCAGGTGGCTACACCTTC CASSSLPPDNESGGYTF
. TRBJ2-6 15 TRBV3-1/TRBV3-2 . TGTGCCAGCAGTCGACAGTCCCCTGGGGCCAACGTCCTGACTTTC CASSRQSPGANVLTF
. TRBJ2-1 15 TRBV5-4 . TGTGCCAGCAGCTTAGACGGGAGCTCCTACAATGAGCAGTTCTTC CASSLDGSSYNEQFF
TRBD1 TRBJ1-1 16 TRBV14 once TGTGCCAGCAGCCCTCACATTCAGGGGGCGCACACTGAAGCTTTCTTT CASSPHIQGAHTEAFF
. TRBJ1-1 14 TRBV7-2 once TGTGCCAGCAGCCCAGGCCAGGTTAGCACTGAAGCTTTCTTT CASSPGQVSTEAFF
. TRBJ1-2 13 TRBV7-9 . TGTGCCAGCAGCACCGGGACACCCTATGGCTACACCTTC CASSTGTPYGYTF
. TRBJ1-3 11 TRBV24-1 . TGTGCCACCAGCCCCCTCCGAGCCATATATTTT CATSPLRAIYF
TRBD1 TRBJ2-5 14 TRBV27 . TGTGCCAGCAGTTTGGGCCAGGGGGCAGAGACCCAGTACTTC CASSLGQGAETQYF
. TRBJ2-7 14 TRBV27 . TGTGCCAGCAGTTTGGGGCAGGGTTCCTACGAGCAGTACTTC CASSLGQGSYEQYF
. TRBJ1-5 13 TRBV28 . TGTGCCAGCAGTCAGGGGATACATCAGCCCCAGCATTTT CASSQGIHQPQHF
TRBD1 TRBJ1-5 13 TRBV19 . TGTGCCGGTTCGGACAGGGGCAATCAGCCCCAGCATTTT CAGSDRGNQPQHF
. TRBJ1-6 15 TRBV7-9 few TGTGCCAGCAGCTTAAGGGGGACGTCTGATTCACCCCTCCACTTT CASSLRGTSDSPLHF
TRBD1 TRBJ1-1 17 TRBV5-1 . TGCGCCAGCAGCTCGCCGGGACAGGGAAAGGCGAACACTGAAGCTTTCTTT CASSSPGQGKANTEAFF
TRBD2 TRBJ2-1 17 TRBV7-2 . TGTGCCAGCAGCTTATGGGCACACAGCGGGAACTACAATGAGCAGTTCTTC CASSLWAHSGNYNEQFF
. TRBJ2-5 16 TRBV7-2 . TGTGCCAGCAGCCCACAAATCGGGGGTCCACAAGAGACCCAGTACTTC CASSPQIGGPQETQYF
TRBD2 TRBJ2-1 15 TRBV9 . TGTGCCAGCAGCCCCGAGCGGGGGGCGTACAATGAGCAGTTCTTC CASSPERGAYNEQFF
TRBD1 TRBJ1-6 15 TRBV19 . TGTGCCAGTAGTACGACAGGGGGGTATAATTCACCCCTCCACTTT CASSTTGGYNSPLHF
. TRBJ1-1 13 TRBV27 . TGTGCCAGCAGTTTAAAGGGGGATACTGAAGCTTTCTTT CASSLKGDTEAFF
. TRBJ2-1 15 TRBV28 . TGTGCCACCACGATCACAGACCGACTAAGGGCCGAGCAGTTCTTC CATTITDRLRAEQFF
TRBD1 TRBJ1-2 13 TRBV9 . TGTGCCAGCAGCTCGGACAGGCGCTCGGGCTACACCTTC CASSSDRRSGYTF
TRBD2 TRBJ2-7 14 TRBV4-3 . TGCGCCAGCAGCCGACTAGCGGGAACCTACGAGCAGTACTTC CASSRLAGTYEQYF
. TRBJ1-1 15 TRBV14 . TGTGCCAGCAGCCAAGAGCTAGGGGCGTGGACTGAAGCTTTCTTT CASSQELGAWTEAFF